The 10 T cell receptor beta chains listed next were all sequenced from one sample in a study of glioma-infiltrating T cells. TCR alpha and beta CDR3 regions were amplified from RNA using iRepertoire nested multiplex PCR. TCRdb re-derived calls from the multiplex PCR reads in MiXCR, one entry per CDR3 protein. The profile covers 100,000 to 150,000 distinct CDR3 sequences, with roughly 24% appearing a single time and approximately 16% taken by the ten largest. Material for sequencing was glioma tissue, nonneoplastic brain tissue, or PBMCs (not recorded which). The origin of the receptors is a human donor with low-grade glioma or glioblastoma, undergoing nonglioma brain surgery, or in good health (not recorded which).

This clonotype was picked up many times. V is TRBV19 and J is TRBJ2-7, with D possibly TRBD2 on 5 matching bases. V lost 3 bases to trimming and J lost 5 bases, with 14 bases between them. The CDR3 runs to 14 residues. Germline V gene data show CDR1 as LNHDA and CDR2 as SQIVND (reference sequence). CDR3: CASSIVRGADEQYF. As DNA, the CDR3 is TGTGCCAGTAGTATCGTAAGAGGAGCGGACGAGCAGTACTTC.

Points on this clonotype: This clone may be a read error of a much larger clone one base away. This rearrangement joins TRBV7-9 to TRBJ2-7; D is uncertain. Germline CDR1 reads SEHNR; CDR2 reads FQNEAQ (reference sequence). V was trimmed by 3 bases and J by 7 bases, leaving 10 bases between them. The CDR3 length is 12 residues. Here the CDR3 reads CASSLERIEQYF. The CDR3 DNA reads as TGTGCCAGCAGCTTGGAAAGGATAGAGCAGTACTTC.

The chain carries TRBV19 and TRBJ2-7; TRBD1 agrees at 8 bases. The CDR3 spans 14 residues. The V gene's germline CDR1 is LNHDA and CDR2 SQIVND (reference sequence). Trimming took 9 bases from V and 3 from J; bases not matched to a gene: 10. CDR3 in amino acids: CARSGQGAFYEQYF. CDR3 sequence (DNA): TGTGCCAGAAGTGGCCAGGGGGCCTTCTACGAGCAGTACTTC.

As for this clonotype: This clone may be a read error of a much larger clone one base away. V gene TRBV6-2 or TRBV6-3 combines with J gene TRBJ2-1; 8 bases are shared with TRBD2. CDR3 length: 11 residues. Germline V gene data show CDR1 as MNHEY and CDR2 as SVGEGT. In DNA form, the CDR3 reads TGCTCGGGAGGGCCCTACAATGAGCAGTTCTTC. It encodes CSGGPYNEQFF.

As regards this clonotype: A much larger clone sits a single nucleotide away, making a read error possible. The CDR3, as DNA: TGTGCCAGTACCCCTCCCGTAAATGGTGAAACTTTCTTT. Its protein product is CASTPPVNGETFF. The V call is TRBV19, the J call TRBJ1-1; D is uncertain. The CDR3 length is 13 residues. Germline-derived CDR1 and CDR2 are LNHDA and SQIVND (reference sequence).

The V call is TRBV7-9, the J call TRBJ2-1; 9 nucleotides align to TRBD2. V gave up 1 base and J gave up 6 bases; unmatched junction bases: 4. This CDR3 comprises 15 residues. From germline, CDR1 is SEHNR and CDR2 FQNEAQ (reference sequence). Here the CDR3 reads CASSLGLAEGNEQFF. CDR3 nucleotides: TGTGCCAGCAGCTTAGGACTAGCGGAAGGCAATGAGCAGTTCTTC. The variable domain in full, completed from reference TRBV7-9 and TRBJ2-1, reads DTGVSQNPRHKITKRGQNVTFRCDPISEHNRLYWYRQTLGQGPEFLTYFQNEAQLEKSRLLSDRFSAERPKGSFSTLEIQRTEQGDSAMYLCASSLGLAEGNEQFFGPGTRLTVL.

This clonotype came up many times. This chain links TRBV7-6 with TRBJ2-7; D remains unclear. Trimming removed 6 bases at V and 1 base at J, with 7 bases between. The CDR3 contains 12 residues. Germline V gene sequence: CDR1 SGHVS, CDR2 FNYEAQ. CDR3 bases: TGTGCCAGCAGTACCGAATCCTACGAGCAGTACTTC. It yields the protein CASSTESYEQYF.

This clonotype was counted ten times or more. This chain joins TRBV2 and TRBJ2-1; TRBD2 is a possible D gene (6 bases). Germline V lookup: CDR1 SNHLY, CDR2 FYNNEI. V lost 9 bases and J 10 bases, leaving 22 bases between the germline ends. This CDR3 comprises 14 residues. CDR3 region: CASLGLSGRSEQFF. The CDR3 DNA reads TGTGCCAGTCTAGGGCTCTCCGGGAGAAGCGAGCAGTTCTTC.

This clonotype was counted at least ten times. The rearrangement uses TRBV7-9 and TRBJ1-5, with 7 positions matching TRBD1. Germline V gene lookup returns CDR1 SEHNR and CDR2 FQNEAQ (reference sequence). V lost 5 bases and J lost 4; bases outside the gene matches: 2. This CDR3 is 13 amino acids long. The CDR3 is CASSPQGNQPQHF. CDR3 DNA sequence: TGTGCCAGCAGCCCACAGGGGAATCAGCCCCAGCATTTT.

The sample holds many counts of this clonotype. The gene calls are TRBV12-3 or TRBV12-4 and TRBJ2-7; 8 positions match TRBD2. The ends lost 5 bases at V and 1 base at J; junction bases unmatched: 10. The CDR3 consists of 16 residues. The CDR3 here is CASSPRLASLSYEQYF. For the CDR3, the DNA is TGTGCCAGCAGTCCCCGACTAGCGTCCCTTTCCTACGAGCAGTACTTC.